The 9 T cell receptor beta chains presented below share a single source sample, sequenced in a study of T cell repertoires in cytomegalovirus infection. One entry per CDR3 protein results from TCRdb running MiXCR on the reads. Of roughly 200,000 distinct CDR3 sequences in the sample, 15% to 20% were seen once. Source material: CD8+ T cells from PBMCs. The receptors here all came from a human donor in good health (CMV status not recorded). Some clones in this sample may be carry-over from other donors' samples.

Notes on this clonotype: One junction end does not reproduce the germline sequence, and a read error may be involved. This chain joins TRBV29-1 and TRBJ2-1; D possibly corresponds to TRBD2 (5 bases). Germline lookup yields CDR1 SQVTM and CDR2 ANQGSEA. The CDR3 totals 13 residues. CDR3 in amino acids: CSAERSGNNEQFF. The CDR3 DNA reads as TGCAGCGCTGAACGTTCGGGAAACAATGAGCAGTTCTTC.

The chain has TRBV6-2 or TRBV6-3 and TRBJ2-1; D gene ambiguous. V lost 2 bases and J lost 4, with 9 bases in between. CDR1 and CDR2 from the germline V gene are MNHEY and SVGEGT. The CDR3 has 14 amino acids. Written as DNA, the CDR3 is TGTGCCAGCAGTTACACGGGTTTTTACAATGAGCAGTTCTTC. This codes for CASSYTGFYNEQFF.

The V call is TRBV24-1, the J call TRBJ2-3; the D gene is possibly TRBD2 (5 bases). From germline, CDR1 is KGHDR and CDR2 SFDVKD. CDR3 size: 16 residues. Trimming removed 3 bases from V and 0 bases from J, with 12 bases in between. The CDR3 DNA reads as TGTGCCACCAGTGATCTAGAGGGCTTCAGCACAGATACGCAGTATTTT. Translating it yields CATSDLEGFSTDTQYF.

This clonotype was counted a few times. The gene calls are TRBV7-9 and TRBJ2-1; 8 positions agree with TRBD1. V lost 5 bases to trimming and J lost 7 bases; unmatched junction nucleotides: 10. Germline V gene data show CDR1 as SEHNR and CDR2 as FQNEAQ (reference sequence). There are 15 residues in the CDR3. Written as DNA, the CDR3 is TGTGCCAGCAGCGACGGACAGGGTTTTGCTAATGAGCAGTTCTTC. As protein: CASSDGQGFANEQFF.

The chain has TRBV7-2 and TRBJ2-1; no definite D call. The CDR3 consists of 14 residues. Trimming cost V 4 bases and J 8 bases, with 15 bases left between them. CDR1 is SGHTA and CDR2 is FQGNSA in the germline V gene. The DNA for the CDR3 is TGTGCCAGCAGCTCCCCCTCTGAGGCGTATGAGCAGTTCTTC. Its protein is CASSSPSEAYEQFF. The variable domain in full, completed from reference TRBV7-2 and TRBJ2-1, reads GAGVSQSPSNKVTEKGKDVELRCDPISGHTALYWYRQSLGQGLEFLIYFQGNSAPDKSGLPSDRFSAERTGGSVSTLTIQRTQQEDSAVYLCASSSPSEAYEQFFGPGTRLTVL.

CDR3 nucleotides: TGCGCCAGCAGCCAAGATAATGGGGGGGATCAGCCCCAGCATTTT. Its protein is CASSQDNGGDQPQHF. The J gene is TRBJ1-5, the V gene TRBV4-1, with D perhaps matching TRBD1 (5 bases). From germline, CDR1 is MGHRA and CDR2 YSYEKL. The CDR3 loop spans 15 amino acids. V was cut by 0 bases and J by 5 bases, with 11 bases left in between.

The chain joins TRBV7-9 to TRBJ2-7, with D perhaps assigned TRBD1 or TRBD2 (5 bases each). Germline CDR1 SEHNR, CDR2 FQNEAQ (reference sequence). This CDR3 contains 14 residues. The germline V and J ends were trimmed by 1 base and 2 bases, with 9 bases remaining between them. The CDR3 DNA sequence: TGTGCCAGCAGCTTAGGAGGGGTGACCTACGAGCAGTACTTC. This encodes CASSLGGVTYEQYF.

This sequence joins TRBV10-3 and TRBJ2-1; TRBD1 agrees at 10 bases. Germline loops: CDR1 ENHRY, CDR2 SYGVKD. The CDR3 covers 16 residues. V was pared by 3 bases and J by 3 bases, with 5 bases of the junction left unmatched. In nucleotides, the CDR3 is TGTGCCATCAGTGAAGGGGACAGGGGCTACTACAATGAGCAGTTCTTC. Protein product: CAISEGDRGYYNEQFF.

This clonotype was picked up a small number of times. This chain joins TRBV20-1 and TRBJ2-3; tentatively, D is TRBD1 or TRBD2 (5 bases each). Trimming shortened V by 5 bases and J by 14 bases, and 32 bases separated the two germline ends. Germline loops: CDR1 DFQATT, CDR2 SNEGSKA (reference sequence). The CDR3 is 16 residues long. The CDR3 spells CSAGPGTMHSDPEGYF. The CDR3 DNA follows: TGCAGTGCTGGCCCCGGGACGATGCATTCGGACCCAGAAGGGTATTTT.